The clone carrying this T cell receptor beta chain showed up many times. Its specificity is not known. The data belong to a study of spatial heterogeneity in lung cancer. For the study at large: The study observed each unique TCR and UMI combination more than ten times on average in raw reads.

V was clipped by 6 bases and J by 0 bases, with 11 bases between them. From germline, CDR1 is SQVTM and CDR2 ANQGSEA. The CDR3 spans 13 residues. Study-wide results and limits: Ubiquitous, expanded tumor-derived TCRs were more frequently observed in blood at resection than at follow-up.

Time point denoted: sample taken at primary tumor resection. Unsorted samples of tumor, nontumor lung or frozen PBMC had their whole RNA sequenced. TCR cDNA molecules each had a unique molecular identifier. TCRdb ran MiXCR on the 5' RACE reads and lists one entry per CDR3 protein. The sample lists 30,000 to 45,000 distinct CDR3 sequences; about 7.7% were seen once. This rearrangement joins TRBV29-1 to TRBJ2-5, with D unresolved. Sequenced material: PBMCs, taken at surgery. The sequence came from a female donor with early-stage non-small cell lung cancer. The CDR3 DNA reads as TGCAGCGTATTGGGCCATTACCAAGAGACCCAGTACTTC. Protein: CSVLGHYQETQYF.